The clone carrying this T cell receptor (beta chain) was detected only a few times. Its cognate antigen is unknown. A template switching step contributed a universal primer site, while unique molecular identifiers were present in the cDNA. MiXCR, run by TCRdb on the 5' RACE reads, gives a single entry per CDR3 protein. The sample includes 1.5 million to 2 million distinct CDR3 sequences, less than 40% of them seen just once. The sample belongs to a study of identical twins. Study results and caveats: With abundant cord blood beta clonotypes, insertions were fewer; memory repertoires showed no such pattern. Models predicted less out-of-frame TCR alpha sharing in monozygotic twins than was found.

Among all donors, each was a healthy Caucasian. This CDR3 is 15 amino acids long. Germline V gives CDR1 SGHRS, CDR2 YFSETQ. Trimming took 1 base from V and 7 from J, leaving 17 bases between them. The receptor was isolated from a newborn girl in good health. The chain couples TRBV5-1 to TRBJ1-2; D is unresolved. The sample was cord blood. The CDR3 coding sequence is TGCGCCAGCAGCTTGTACGGCAGACCCTCCTCTGGCTACACCTTC. Its protein is CASSLYGRPSSGYTF.